Described below is a single T cell receptor beta chain sequence and its context. What it binds is not known. These data originate in a study of T cells in localized non-small cell lung cancer. The study's findings and limits: Increased T cell density in blood showed an association with longer overall survival. It was uninvolved adjacent lung that showed the highest T cell clonality, exceeding tumor.

This CDR3 is built from 15 residues. CDR1 is SGHRS, CDR2 YFSETQ, per germline. V lost 0 bases, J lost 6 bases, and 15 bases lay in between. The data were produced by immunoSEQ multiplex PCR, yet TCRdb's version contains in-frame clones alone and is incomplete. The table lists 3,500 to 4,500 clones, 20% to 25% of them singletons. This rearrangement joins TRBV5-1 to TRBJ2-5; weak D call: TRBD2 (6 bases). Sequences were derived from lung tumor tissue, sampled before any cancer treatment. The sequence came from a female donor at least 60 years old with stage I lung adenocarcinoma. This chain's CDR3 is CASSLEGRAGKTQYF. For the CDR3, the DNA is TGCGCCAGCAGCTTGGAGGGCAGGGCGGGGAAGACCCAGTACTTC.